The 20 T cell receptor beta chains listed next were all sequenced from one sample in a study of beta chain features in type 1 diabetes. General study findings and limits: Within each of all four CD4+ subsets, Type 1 diabetes patients had TCRB CDR3s that were moderately but significantly shorter.

The sequenced template was cDNA made from the entire isolated RNA. Method: immunoSEQ multiplex PCR; TCRdb's copy keeps in-frame clones and lacks some. This sample has 500,000 to 800,000 clones; around 12% occur once, and the top ten carry more than 0.1%. These TCRs' antigens remain unknown. The sample comprised naive CD4+ T cells from blood. These receptors all stem from a young man with type 1 diabetes.

J is TRBJ2-3 and V is TRBV7-2, with a tentative D call TRBD2 (6 bases). Trimming took 2 bases from V and 8 from J, leaving 11 bases between them. Germline CDR1 and CDR2: SGHTA and FQGNSA. The CDR3 is 13 residues long. CDR3 region: CASSLWEESTQYF. CDR3 nucleotide sequence: TGTGCCAGCAGCTTATGGGAGGAGAGTACGCAGTATTTT.

Only a few counts were recorded for this clone. The chain is built from TRBV2 and TRBJ2-7; D gene ambiguous. Trimming left V 5 bases short and J 5 bases short, with 7 bases between. The germline V gene has CDR1 SNHLY and CDR2 FYNNEI. CDR3 length: 11 amino acids. The CDR3 DNA follows: TGTGCCAGCAGTTGGCAGAACGAGCAGTACTTC. Translation gives CASSWQNEQYF.

This clone occurred a few times. Other DNA sequences within the sample encode an identical CDR3. The chain has TRBV6-6 and TRBJ2-3; D call uncertain. Trimming pared 5 bases from V and 5 bases from J, leaving 5 bases between. CDR3 length: 11 amino acids. From germline, CDR1 is MNHNY and CDR2 SVGAGI (reference sequence). In DNA form, the CDR3 reads TGTGCCAGCAGTCTAAGAGATACGCAGTATTTT. Its translation is CASSLRDTQYF.

This clone was seen more than once but under ten times. This sequence joins TRBV28 and TRBJ2-5, with D tentatively TRBD1 (6 bases). Germline CDR1 and CDR2: MDHEN and SYDVKM. The CDR3 is 15 amino acids. With 2 bases removed from V and 0 bases from J, the gap between germline ends came to 10 bases. CDR3 residues: CASSLPGQYQETQYF. The CDR3 bases are TGTGCCAGCAGTTTACCCGGACAGTACCAAGAGACCCAGTACTTC.

The chain is built from TRBV5-1 and TRBJ1-3; TRBD1 agrees at 9 bases. V lost 3 bases to trimming and J lost 4 bases; unmatched junction nucleotides: 2. The CDR3 loop spans 14 amino acids. Per germline, CDR1 SGHRS and CDR2 YFSETQ. The CDR3: CASSWTGDGNTIYF. The CDR3 coding sequence is TGCGCCAGCAGCTGGACAGGGGACGGAAACACCATATATTTT.

This clone was seen only a few times. The chain employs TRBV9 and TRBJ2-1, with TRBD2 matching over 8 bases. Germline CDR1 SGDLS, CDR2 YYNGEE. The J segment lost 6 bases and the V segment lost 3 bases, leaving 11 bases of the junction unmatched. This CDR3 is built from 16 residues. CDR3 loop: CASSAYGRGEANEQFF. CDR3 sequence (DNA): TGTGCCAGCAGCGCGTATGGGCGGGGGGAGGCCAATGAGCAGTTCTTC.

This clone appeared a few times. J is TRBJ1-4 and V is TRBV19; D not certain. The CDR3 is made up of 16 amino acids. With 5 bases removed from V and 7 bases from J, the gap between germline ends came to 20 bases. Per the germline V gene, CDR1 is LNHDA and CDR2 is SQIVND (reference sequence). This CDR3 is CASSPLVPSVGEKLFF. The CDR3 DNA is TGTGCCAGTAGTCCACTTGTCCCTTCGGTCGGTGAAAAACTGTTTTTT.

This clone was counted between two and nine times. J is TRBJ2-7 and V is TRBV2; D is unresolved. The germline V gene has CDR1 SNHLY and CDR2 FYNNEI. Trimming pared 7 bases from V and 3 bases from J, leaving 16 bases between. CDR3 size: 14 residues. The CDR3 loop is CASTEQGPNYEQYF. The CDR3 nucleotides are TGTGCCAGCACCGAGCAAGGGCCAAACTACGAGCAGTACTTC. Variable domain in full (rest from reference TRBV2 and TRBJ2-7): EPEVTQTPSHQVTQMGQEVILRCVPISNHLYFYWYRQILGQKVEFLVSFYNNEISEKSEIFDDQFSVERPDGSNFTLKIRSTKLEDSAMYFCASTEQGPNYEQYFGPGTRLTVT.

This clone showed up just a few times. V gene TRBV7-8 combines with J gene TRBJ1-1; weak D call: TRBD1 (5 bases). Germline V CDR1 and CDR2: SGHVS, FQNEAQ. Trimming took 7 bases from V and 1 from J, leaving 16 bases between them. This CDR3 is 15 amino acids long. DNA for the CDR3: TGTGCCAGCATCCTATCGGGGCAGGAGAACACTGAAGCTTTCTTT. Translated: CASILSGQENTEAFF.

The CDR3 sequence: CASSVEGQGRGYTF. The CDR3 DNA follows: TGTGCCAGCAGCGTAGAGGGGCAGGGAAGAGGCTACACCTTC. V gene TRBV9 combines with J gene TRBJ1-2; D might be TRBD1 (5 bases). There are 14 residues in the CDR3. V lost 0 bases and J 8 bases, leaving 14 bases between the germline ends. Germline V gene sequence: CDR1 SGDLS, CDR2 YYNGEE.

A few counts support this clone. The chain uses TRBV30 and TRBJ1-6; TRBD1 aligns across 7 bases. Germline-derived CDR1 and CDR2 are GTSNPN and SVGIG (reference sequence). The CDR3 loop spans 13 amino acids. Trimming took 4 bases from V and 10 from J; bases not matched to a gene: 7. The DNA for the CDR3 is TGTGCCTGGACCCTCACAGGGGAATCACCCCTCCACTTT. Translated, it gives CAWTLTGESPLHF.

This sequence joins TRBV5-1 and TRBJ2-1; no clear D gene. Germline values: CDR1 SGHRS, CDR2 YFSETQ. This CDR3 contains 15 residues. Trimming shortened V by 1 base and J by 1 base, and 9 bases separated the two germline ends. The CDR3, as DNA: TGCGCCAGCAGCTTGCTGGACCCTTCCTACAATGAGCAGTTCTTC. Its translation is CASSLLDPSYNEQFF. Based on the CDR3 plus reference TRBV5-1 and TRBJ2-1, the full variable domain is KAGVTQTPRYLIKTRGQQVTLSCSPISGHRSVSWYQQTPGQGLQFLFEYFSETQRNKGNFPGRFSGRQFSNSRSEMNVSTLELGDSALYLCASSLLDPSYNEQFFGPGTRLTVL.

This clone was recorded a few times. The rearrangement uses TRBV25-1 and TRBJ1-1; D is undetermined. Germline CDR1 reads MGHDK; CDR2 reads SYGVNS. The germline V and J ends were trimmed by 1 base and 2 bases, with 8 bases remaining between them. The CDR3 contains 14 residues. The CDR3 region is CASSEFEINTEAFF. DNA for the CDR3: TGTGCCAGCAGTGAATTTGAGATAAACACTGAAGCTTTCTTT.

This clone was seen more than once but under ten times. The chain employs TRBV2 and TRBJ1-1; no definite D call. With 6 bases removed from V and 1 base from J, the gap between germline ends came to 6 bases. Germline lookup yields CDR1 SNHLY and CDR2 FYNNEI. The CDR3 totals 12 residues. CDR3 coding DNA: TGTGCCAGCAGCGCCCGGAACACTGAAGCTTTCTTT. Protein sequence: CASSARNTEAFF.

A few counts support this clone. Additional DNA sequences in this sample encode the identical CDR3. The chain employs TRBV18 and TRBJ2-7; the D gene is possibly TRBD1 (5 bases). The CDR3 length is 13 residues. Germline V CDR1 and CDR2: KGHSH, LQKENI. With 3 bases removed from V and 1 base from J, the gap between germline ends came to 7 bases. CDR3 sequence: CASSPQGSYEQYF. CDR3 sequence (DNA): TGTGCCAGCTCACCCCAGGGATCCTACGAGCAGTACTTC. Together with reference TRBV18 and TRBJ2-7, the CDR3 gives the full variable domain: NAGVMQNPRHLVRRRGQEARLRCSPMKGHSHVYWYRQLPEEGLKFMVYLQKENIIDESGMPKERFSAEFPKEGPSILRIQQVVRGDSAAYFCASSPQGSYEQYFGPGTRLTVT.

This clone was observed a few times. The chain has TRBV19 and TRBJ1-3; D unresolved. Per the germline V gene, CDR1 is LNHDA and CDR2 is SQIVND (reference sequence). The V and J ends lost 5 bases and 0 bases respectively, with 8 bases between them. The CDR3 is 14 amino acids. The CDR3 loop is CASSPHSSGNTIYF. The CDR3 DNA reads TGTGCCAGTAGTCCACACAGCTCTGGAAACACCATATATTTT.

This clone has just a few counts. The rearrangement uses TRBV29-1 and TRBJ2-1, with 7 bases identical to TRBD2. This CDR3 region has 14 residues. With 7 bases clipped from V and 6 bases from J, the junction kept 12 bases outside the gene matches. Germline lookup yields CDR1 SQVTM and CDR2 ANQGSEA. The CDR3 spells CSGAGRVGGNEQFF. CDR3 sequence (DNA): TGCAGCGGGGCGGGGAGGGTTGGGGGCAATGAGCAGTTCTTC.

This clone has a handful of counts. The same CDR3 arises from other DNA sequences in this sample as well. The chain couples TRBV28 to TRBJ2-7; no definite D call. Germline CDR1 and CDR2: MDHEN and SYDVKM. CDR3 length equals 11 residues. V lost 5 bases and J lost 2, with 4 bases in between. CDR3 region: CASSTTYEQYF. The CDR3 region has the DNA TGTGCCAGCAGTACAACCTACGAGCAGTACTTC.

In this sample, this clone turned up a few times. The V and J genes are TRBV4-3 and TRBJ2-7; 9 positions match TRBD1. CDR3 length equals 16 residues. After removal of 1 base from V and 4 bases from J, the junction contained 8 bases not matched to a gene. CDR1 and CDR2 from the germline V gene are LGHNA and YSLEER. Written as DNA, the CDR3 is TGCGCCAGCAGCCAAGGCGGGGGACAGGGTCTTTACGAGCAGTACTTC. Its translation is CASSQGGGQGLYEQYF.

This clone was picked up a small number of times. This sequence joins TRBV5-4 and TRBJ2-1, with 8 nucleotides matching TRBD1. V lost 2 bases and J lost 10; bases outside the gene matches: 14. Germline V gene data show CDR1 as SGHNT and CDR2 as YYREEE (reference sequence). The CDR3 has 16 amino acids. The DNA of the CDR3 is TGTGCCAGCAGCTTACCGGGACAGGCGTTCCTACAGGAGCAGTTCTTC. Translating gives CASSLPGQAFLQEQFF.